This note documents a single T cell receptor beta chain sequence. This entry comes from a study of OX40 agonist ivuxolimab in advanced cancers. Study context: With ivuxolimab, an agonistic anti-OX40 (CD134) antibody, patients were treated.

The assay was immunoSEQ multiplex PCR, and TCRdb's table has in-frame clones only and misses some. The sample lists about 79,000 clones, under 85% occurring once. The V end lost 3 bases, the J end lost 0 bases, and 12 bases lay between the germline ends. CDR1 and CDR2 (germline): KGHSH, LQKENI. This CDR3 region has 15 residues. The sequencing here drew on CD4+ or CD8+ T cells sorted from blood, taken in a trial of the OX40 agonist ivuxolimab. This receptor was obtained from an adult with an advanced solid tumor such as melanoma, head and neck, liver or kidney cancer. The chain joins TRBV18 to TRBJ2-7, with D unresolved. The CDR3 sequence: CASSPQRDSSYEQYF. Here the CDR3 DNA reads TGTGCCAGCTCACCGCAGAGAGATAGCTCCTACGAGCAGTACTTC. Based on the CDR3 plus reference TRBV18 and TRBJ2-7, the full variable domain is NAGVMQNPRHLVRRRGQEARLRCSPMKGHSHVYWYRQLPEEGLKFMVYLQKENIIDESGMPKERFSAEFPKEGPSILRIQQVVRGDSAAYFCASSPQRDSSYEQYFGPGTRLTVT.